The present T cell receptor (beta chain) was sequenced within a study of STAT3 mutations in large granular lymphocyte leukemia. Sequenced by immunoSEQ multiplex PCR; TCRdb stores in-frame clones only, minus some. The sample carries 15,000 or so clones, 80% to 95% recorded once. In the case of this clone: Its antigen is unknown.

General study points: Every T-cell large granular lymphocyte leukemia patient had at least one immunodominant TCR beta clonotype. Some patients had persisting codominant clonotypes that could mask small clones.

V lost 6 bases, J lost 4 bases, and 12 bases lay in between. This CDR3 has 13 residues. CDR1 and CDR2 (germline): MDHEN, SYDVKM. This chain links TRBV28 with TRBJ1-2; a possible D gene is TRBD1 (6 bases). The receptor's source is a woman between 50 and 59 years old with T-cell large granular lymphocyte leukemia. Some clones in this sample may be carry-over from other donors' samples. Sequences were obtained from peripheral blood mononuclear cells. Written as DNA, the CDR3 is TGTGCCAGCAGAGCAGGGGAAGGCTATGGCTACACCTTC. It specifies CASRAGEGYGYTF.